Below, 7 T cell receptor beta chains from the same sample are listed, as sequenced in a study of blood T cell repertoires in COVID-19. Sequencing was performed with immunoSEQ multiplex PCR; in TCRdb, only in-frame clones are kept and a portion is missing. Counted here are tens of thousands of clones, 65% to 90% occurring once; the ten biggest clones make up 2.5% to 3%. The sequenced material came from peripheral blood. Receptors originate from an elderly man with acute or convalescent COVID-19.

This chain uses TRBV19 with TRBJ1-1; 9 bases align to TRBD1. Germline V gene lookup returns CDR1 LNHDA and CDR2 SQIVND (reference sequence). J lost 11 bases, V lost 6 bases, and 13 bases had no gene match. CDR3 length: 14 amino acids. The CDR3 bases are TGTGCCAGTAGAGGACCGGGACAGGGTACTTCGGCTTTCTTT. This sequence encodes CASRGPGQGTSAFF.

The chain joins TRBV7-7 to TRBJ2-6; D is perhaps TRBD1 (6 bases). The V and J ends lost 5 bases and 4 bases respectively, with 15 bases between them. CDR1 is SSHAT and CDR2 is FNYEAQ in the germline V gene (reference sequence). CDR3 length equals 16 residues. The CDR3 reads CASSPVGAGGANVLTF. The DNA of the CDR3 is TGTGCCAGCAGCCCCGTGGGGGCAGGCGGGGCCAACGTCCTGACTTTC. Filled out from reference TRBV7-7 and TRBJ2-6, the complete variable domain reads GAGVSQSPRYKVTKRGQDVTLRCDPISSHATLYWYQQALGQGPEFLTYFNYEAQPDKSGLPSDRFSAERPEGSISTLTIQRTEQRDSAMYRCASSPVGAGGANVLTFGAGSRLTVL.

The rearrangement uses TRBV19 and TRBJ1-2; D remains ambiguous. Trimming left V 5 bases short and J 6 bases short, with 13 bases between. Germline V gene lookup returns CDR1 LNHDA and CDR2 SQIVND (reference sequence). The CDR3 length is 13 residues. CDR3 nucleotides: TGTGCCAGTAGTCTTTCTTTTACGGATGGCTACACCTTC. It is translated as CASSLSFTDGYTF.

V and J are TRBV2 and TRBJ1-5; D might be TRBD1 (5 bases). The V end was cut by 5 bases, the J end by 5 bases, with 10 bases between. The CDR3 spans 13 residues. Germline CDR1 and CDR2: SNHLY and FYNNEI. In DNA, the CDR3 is TGTGCCAGCAGTCCGGGGGGAGATCAGCCCCAGCATTTT. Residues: CASSPGGDQPQHF.

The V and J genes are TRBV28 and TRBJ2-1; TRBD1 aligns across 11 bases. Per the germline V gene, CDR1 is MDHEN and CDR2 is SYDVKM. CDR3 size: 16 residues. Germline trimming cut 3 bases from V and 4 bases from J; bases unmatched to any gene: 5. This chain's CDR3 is CASSFLDRGPYNEQFF. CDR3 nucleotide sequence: TGTGCCAGCAGTTTCCTGGACAGGGGGCCTTACAATGAGCAGTTCTTC.

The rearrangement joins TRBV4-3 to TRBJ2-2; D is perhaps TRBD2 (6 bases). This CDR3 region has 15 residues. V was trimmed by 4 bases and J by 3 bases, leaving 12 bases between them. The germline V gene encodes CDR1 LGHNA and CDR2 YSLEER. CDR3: CASSRTGADTGELFF. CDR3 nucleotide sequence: TGCGCCAGCAGCCGGACGGGAGCGGACACCGGGGAGCTGTTTTTT.

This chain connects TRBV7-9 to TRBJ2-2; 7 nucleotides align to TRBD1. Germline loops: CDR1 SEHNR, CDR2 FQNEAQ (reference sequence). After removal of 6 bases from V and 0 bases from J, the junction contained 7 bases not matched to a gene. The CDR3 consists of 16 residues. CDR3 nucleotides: TGTGCCAGCAGTTTCGGACAGGTCGCGAACACCGGGGAGCTGTTTTTT. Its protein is CASSFGQVANTGELFF.